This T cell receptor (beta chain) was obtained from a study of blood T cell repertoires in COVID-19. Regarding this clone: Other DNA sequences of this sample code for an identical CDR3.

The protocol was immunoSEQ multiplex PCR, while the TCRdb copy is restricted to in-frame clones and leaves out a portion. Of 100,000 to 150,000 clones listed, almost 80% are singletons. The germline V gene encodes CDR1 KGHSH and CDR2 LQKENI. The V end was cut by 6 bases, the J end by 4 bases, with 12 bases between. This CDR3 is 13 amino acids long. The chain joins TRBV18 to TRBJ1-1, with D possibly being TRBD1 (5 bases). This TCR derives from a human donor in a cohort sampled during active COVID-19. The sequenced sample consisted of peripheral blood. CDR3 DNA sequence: TGTGCCAGCTCCCCTACCGGGGGCACTGAAGCTTTCTTT. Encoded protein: CASSPTGGTEAFF.